This T cell receptor (beta chain) was recovered during a study of metastatic and nonmetastatic thyroid tumors. TCRdb reprocessed the PCR reads via MiXCR. Among some 15,000 clones listed, 20% to 25% were seen once. This CDR3 spans 13 amino acids. V gave up 2 bases and J gave up 4 bases; unmatched junction bases: 0. Germline V lookup: CDR1 MDHEN, CDR2 SYDVKM. This clone was detected only a few times. Nobody among the patients had been given any treatment before thyroid surgery. The sequenced material came from adjacent normal tissue. This chain connects TRBV28 to TRBJ1-1; 8 bases are a match to TRBD1. This TCR was recovered from a female donor with papillary thyroid cancer or a benign thyroid nodule (not recorded which). Some clones in this sample may be carry-over from other donors' samples. CDR3 DNA sequence: TGTGCCAGCAGTTTAACAGGGGGCACTGAAGCTTTCTTT. Translation: CASSLTGGTEAFF.